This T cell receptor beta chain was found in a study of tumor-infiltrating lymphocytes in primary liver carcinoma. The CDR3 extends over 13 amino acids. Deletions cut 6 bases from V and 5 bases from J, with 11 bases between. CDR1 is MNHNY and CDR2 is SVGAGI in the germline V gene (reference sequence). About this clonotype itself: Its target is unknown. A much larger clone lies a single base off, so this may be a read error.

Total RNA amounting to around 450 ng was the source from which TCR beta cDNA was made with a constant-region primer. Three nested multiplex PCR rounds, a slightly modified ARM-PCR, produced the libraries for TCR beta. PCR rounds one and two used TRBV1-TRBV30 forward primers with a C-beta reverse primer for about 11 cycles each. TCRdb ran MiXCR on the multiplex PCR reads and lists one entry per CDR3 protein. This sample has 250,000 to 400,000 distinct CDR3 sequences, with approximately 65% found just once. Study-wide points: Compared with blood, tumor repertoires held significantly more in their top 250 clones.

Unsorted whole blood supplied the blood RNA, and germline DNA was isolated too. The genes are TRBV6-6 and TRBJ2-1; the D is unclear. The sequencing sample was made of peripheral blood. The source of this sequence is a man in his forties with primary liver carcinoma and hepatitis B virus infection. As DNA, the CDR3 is TGTGCCAGCAGCGGGTGGTTAGACAATGAGCAGTTCTTC. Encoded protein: CASSGWLDNEQFF.